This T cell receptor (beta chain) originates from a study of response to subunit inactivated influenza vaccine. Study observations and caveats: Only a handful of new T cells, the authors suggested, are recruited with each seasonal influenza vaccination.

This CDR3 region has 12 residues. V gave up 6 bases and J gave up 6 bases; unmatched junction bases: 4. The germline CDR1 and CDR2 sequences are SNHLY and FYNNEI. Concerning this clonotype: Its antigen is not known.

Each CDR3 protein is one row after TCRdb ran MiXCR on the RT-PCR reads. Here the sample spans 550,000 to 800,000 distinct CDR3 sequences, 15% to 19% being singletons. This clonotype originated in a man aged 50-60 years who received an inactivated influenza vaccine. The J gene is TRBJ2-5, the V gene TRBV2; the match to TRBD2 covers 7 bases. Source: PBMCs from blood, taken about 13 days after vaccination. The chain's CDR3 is CASRGLPQTQYF. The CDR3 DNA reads TGTGCCAGCAGGGGACTACCCCAGACCCAGTACTTC. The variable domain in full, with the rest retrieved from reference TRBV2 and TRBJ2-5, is EPEVTQTPSHQVTQMGQEVILRCVPISNHLYFYWYRQILGQKVEFLVSFYNNEISEKSEIFDDQFSVERPDGSNFTLKIRSTKLEDSAMYFCASRGLPQTQYFGPGTRLLVL.